Shown below are 5 T cell receptor beta chains from a single sample sequenced in a study of cytomegalovirus exposure and HLA in healthy donors. 13 Jbeta primers and 60 Vbeta primers were used for the PCR. The method was immunoSEQ multiplex PCR; TCRdb's version includes in-frame clones alone and lacks a portion of them. The sample carries about 69,000 clones, approximately 70% recorded once. The sequenced material came from PBMCs. The receptor source for this set is a male donor in good health and CMV-seropositive.

The chain couples TRBV5-1 to TRBJ2-5; 8 nucleotides line up with TRBD1. Germline CDR1 reads SGHRS; CDR2 reads YFSETQ. V lost 0 bases and J lost 4; bases outside the gene matches: 8. CDR3 length: 16 residues. Written as DNA, the CDR3 is TGCGCCAGCAGCTTGGCTACAGGGGGTTTCGGAGAGACCCAGTACTTC. It yields the protein CASSLATGGFGETQYF.

As concerns this clone: One end of the junction fails to match germline, which may point to a read error. The chain recombines TRBV11-2 with TRBJ2-5; 15 bases map to TRBD2. CDR1 is SGHAT, CDR2 FQNNGV, per germline. CDR3 length: 15 amino acids. CDR3 sequence (DNA): TGTGCCAGCAGCTTAGTGACGGGACTAGCGGGGGGAGAGGACTTC. Protein product: CASSLVTGLAGGEDF. The complete variable domain, with remaining parts taken from reference TRBV11-2 and TRBJ2-5, reads EAGVAQSPRYKIIEKRQSVAFWCNPISGHATLYWYQQILGQGPKLLIQFQNNGVVDDSQLPKDRFSAERLKGVDSTLKIQPAKLEDSAVYLCASSLVTGLAGGEDFGPGTRLLVL.

This clone was seen only a few times. The V and J genes are TRBV4-1 and TRBJ2-5, with D possibly being TRBD1 (5 bases). The CDR3 sequence is 15 residues long. The V and J ends lost 1 base and 5 bases respectively, with 14 bases between them. In germline, CDR1 is MGHRA, CDR2 YSYEKL. The DNA for the CDR3 is TGCGCCAGCAGCCAAGCTTTTGCAGGGTCGGAGACCCAGTACTTC. Its protein product is CASSQAFAGSETQYF.

Here the CDR3 DNA reads TGTGCCAGAGACGGGGGGGGAGAGACCCAGTACTTC. Protein: CARDGGGETQYF. This chain links TRBV2 with TRBJ2-5, with TRBD2 matching 8 bases. This CDR3 comprises 12 residues. V was pared by 9 bases and J by 4 bases, with 4 bases of the junction left unmatched. Germline loops: CDR1 SNHLY, CDR2 FYNNEI.

The CDR3 here is CASSPPTRKETQYF. CDR3 nucleotide sequence: TGTGCCAGCAGTCCCCCGACTAGGAAAGAGACCCAGTACTTC. The chain has TRBV27 and TRBJ2-5, with a weak D call TRBD2 (6 bases). The CDR3 spans 14 residues. Per germline, CDR1 MNHEY and CDR2 SMNVEV (reference sequence). Trimming pared 5 bases from V and 3 bases from J, leaving 13 bases between.